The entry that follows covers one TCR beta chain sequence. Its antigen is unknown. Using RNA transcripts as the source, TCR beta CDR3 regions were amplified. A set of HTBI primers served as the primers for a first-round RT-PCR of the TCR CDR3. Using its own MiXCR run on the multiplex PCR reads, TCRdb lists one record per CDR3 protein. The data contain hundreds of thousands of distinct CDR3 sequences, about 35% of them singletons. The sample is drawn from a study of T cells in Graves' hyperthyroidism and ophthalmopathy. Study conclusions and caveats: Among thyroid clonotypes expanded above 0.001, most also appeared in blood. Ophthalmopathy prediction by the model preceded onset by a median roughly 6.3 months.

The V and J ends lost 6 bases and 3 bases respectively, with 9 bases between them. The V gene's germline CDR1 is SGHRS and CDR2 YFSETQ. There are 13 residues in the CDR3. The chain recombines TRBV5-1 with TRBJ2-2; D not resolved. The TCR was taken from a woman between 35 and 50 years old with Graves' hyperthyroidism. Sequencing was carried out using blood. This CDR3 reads CASTPRDTGELFF. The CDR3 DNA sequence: TGCGCCAGCACCCCCCGGGACACCGGGGAGCTGTTTTTT.